The source of this T cell receptor (beta chain) is a study of blood T cell repertoires in COVID-19. Study-level background: The United States, Italy and Spain provided the acute and convalescent COVID-19 samples. T cells, B-cell-depleted T cells, or PBMCs provided the cDNA or gDNA that served as material.

Generated by immunoSEQ multiplex PCR, the TCRdb table keeps only in-frame clones and is missing some. The table lists about 240,000 clones, around 87% of them singletons. Trimming removed 7 bases from V and 4 bases from J, with 13 bases in between. This CDR3 is built from 13 residues. In its sample, this clone was seen once. This sequence originates from a man in his sixties who had recovered from COVID-19. Material for sequencing was peripheral blood. The genes are TRBV12-3 or TRBV12-4 and TRBJ1-2, with a weak D call TRBD1 (6 bases). This CDR3 reads CASTPPGAYGYTF. CDR3 nucleotide sequence: TGTGCCAGCACCCCTCCAGGGGCCTATGGCTACACCTTC.